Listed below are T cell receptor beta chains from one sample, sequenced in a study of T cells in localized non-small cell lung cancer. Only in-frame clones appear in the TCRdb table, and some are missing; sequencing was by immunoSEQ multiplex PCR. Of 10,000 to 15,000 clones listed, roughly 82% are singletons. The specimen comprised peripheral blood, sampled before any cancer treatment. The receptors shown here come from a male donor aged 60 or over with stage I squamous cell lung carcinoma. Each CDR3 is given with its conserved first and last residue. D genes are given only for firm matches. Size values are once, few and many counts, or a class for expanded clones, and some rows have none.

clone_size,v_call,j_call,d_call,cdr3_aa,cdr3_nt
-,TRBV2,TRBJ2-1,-,CASSEENGHEQFF,TGTGCCAGCAGTGAAGAAAACGGCCATGAGCAGTTCTTC
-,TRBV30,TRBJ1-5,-,CAWIASGSNQPQHF,TGTGCCTGGATCGCCTCGGGTAGCAATCAGCCCCAGCATTTT
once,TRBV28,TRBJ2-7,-,CASSSYVYEQYF,TGTGCCAGCAGCTCCTACGTCTACGAGCAGTACTTC
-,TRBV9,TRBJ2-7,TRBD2,CASSVEGSGSYEQYF,TGTGCCAGCAGCGTAGAAGGTAGCGGGAGCTACGAGCAGTACTTC
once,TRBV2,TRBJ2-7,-,CASSEGRKEF,TGTGCCAGCAGTGAGGGACGGAAGGAGTTC
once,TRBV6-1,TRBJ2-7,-,CASSELSGLGGEQYF,TGTGCCAGCAGTGAACTCTCGGGGTTAGGAGGGGAGCAGTACTTC
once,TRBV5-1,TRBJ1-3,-,CASSTTGTHTIYF,TGCGCCAGCAGCACTACAGGGACCCACACCATATATTTT
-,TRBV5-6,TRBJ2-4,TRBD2,CASSLEAGVKNIQYF,TGTGCCAGCAGCTTGGAAGCGGGAGTCAAAAACATTCAGTACTTC
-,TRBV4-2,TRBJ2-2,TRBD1,CASSQPQGANTGELFF,TGTGCCAGCAGCCAACCTCAGGGGGCGAACACCGGGGAGCTGTTTTTT
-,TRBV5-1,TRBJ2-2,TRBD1,CASSSTGIGELFF,TGCGCCAGCAGCTCGACAGGGATCGGGGAGCTGTTTTTT
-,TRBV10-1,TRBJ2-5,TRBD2,CASSPGLAAQETQYF,TGCGCCAGCAGTCCGGGACTAGCGGCCCAAGAGACCCAGTACTTC
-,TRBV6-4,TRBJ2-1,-,CASSRRGGISDEQFF,TGTGCCAGCAGTCGGCGGGGCGGGATTAGCGATGAGCAGTTCTTC
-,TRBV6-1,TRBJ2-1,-,CASRNTAAIYNEQFF,TGTGCCAGCAGAAATACAGCGGCCATCTACAATGAGCAGTTCTTC
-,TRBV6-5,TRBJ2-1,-,CASSYGRGIGGNEQFF,TGTGCCAGCAGTTACGGAAGGGGCATAGGGGGGAATGAGCAGTTCTTC
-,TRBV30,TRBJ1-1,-,CAGLRGTEAFF,TGTGCCGGACTGAGGGGCACTGAAGCTTTCTTT
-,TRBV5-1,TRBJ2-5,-,CASSLDRVKETQYF,TGCGCCAGCAGCTTGGACAGGGTCAAAGAGACCCAGTACTTC
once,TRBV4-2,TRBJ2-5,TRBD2,CASSPGLAGEGFQETQYF,TGTGCCAGCAGCCCGGGACTAGCGGGAGAGGGGTTCCAAGAGACCCAGTACTTC
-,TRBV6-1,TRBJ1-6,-,CASSENQGLPSPLHF,TGTGCCAGCAGTGAGAACCAGGGTTTGCCTTCACCCCTCCACTTT
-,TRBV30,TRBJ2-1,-,CAWSSPNEQFF,TGTGCCTGGAGTTCACCCAATGAGCAGTTCTTC
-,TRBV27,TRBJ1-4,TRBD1,CASSGGSGTGVEKLFF,TGTGCCAGCAGTGGTGGATCCGGGACAGGGGTTGAAAAACTGTTTTTT
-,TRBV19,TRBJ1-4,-,CASTKRSTNEKLFF,TGTGCCAGTACTAAGCGTTCAACTAATGAAAAACTGTTTTTT
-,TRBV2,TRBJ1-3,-,CASNTGLGNTIYF,TGTGCCAGCAATACAGGGTTGGGAAACACCATATATTTT
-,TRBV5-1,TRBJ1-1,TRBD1,CASSVTGGFTEAFF,TGCGCCAGCAGCGTAACAGGGGGCTTTACTGAAGCTTTCTTT
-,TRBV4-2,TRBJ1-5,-,CASSQGDISNQPQHF,TGTGCCAGCAGCCAAGGGGACATAAGCAATCAGCCCCAGCATTTT
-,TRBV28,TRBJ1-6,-,CASSLSNSPLHF,TGTGCCAGCAGTTTATCTAATTCACCCCTCCACTTT
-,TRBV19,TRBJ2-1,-,CASSIAAAGEQFF,TGTGCCAGTAGTATAGCTGCCGCCGGTGAGCAGTTCTTC